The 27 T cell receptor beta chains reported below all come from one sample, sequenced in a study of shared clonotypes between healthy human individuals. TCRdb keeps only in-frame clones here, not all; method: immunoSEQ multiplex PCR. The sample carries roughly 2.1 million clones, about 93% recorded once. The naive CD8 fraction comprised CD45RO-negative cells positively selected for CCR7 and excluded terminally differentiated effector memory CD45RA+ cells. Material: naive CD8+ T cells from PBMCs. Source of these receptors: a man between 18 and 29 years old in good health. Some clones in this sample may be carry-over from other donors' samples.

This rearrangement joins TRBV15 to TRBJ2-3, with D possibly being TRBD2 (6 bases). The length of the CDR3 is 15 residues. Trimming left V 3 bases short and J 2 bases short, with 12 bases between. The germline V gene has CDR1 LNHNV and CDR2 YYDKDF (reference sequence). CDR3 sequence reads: CATSSLAVYTDTQYF. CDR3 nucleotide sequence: TGTGCCACCAGCAGTTTAGCGGTCTACACAGATACGCAGTATTTT.

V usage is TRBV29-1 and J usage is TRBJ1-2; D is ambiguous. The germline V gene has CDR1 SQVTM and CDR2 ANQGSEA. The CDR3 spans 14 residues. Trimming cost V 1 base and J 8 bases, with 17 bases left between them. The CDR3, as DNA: TGCAGCGTTGAAGCGGCAGACCTCTATGAAGGCTACACCTTC. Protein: CSVEAADLYEGYTF.

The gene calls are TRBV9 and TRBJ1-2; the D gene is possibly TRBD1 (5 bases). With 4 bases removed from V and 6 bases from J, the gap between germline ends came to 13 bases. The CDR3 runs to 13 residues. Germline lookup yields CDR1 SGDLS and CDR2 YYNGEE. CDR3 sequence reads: CASSPGGGDGYTF. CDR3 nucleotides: TGTGCCAGCAGCCCCGGCGGGGGGGATGGCTACACCTTC.

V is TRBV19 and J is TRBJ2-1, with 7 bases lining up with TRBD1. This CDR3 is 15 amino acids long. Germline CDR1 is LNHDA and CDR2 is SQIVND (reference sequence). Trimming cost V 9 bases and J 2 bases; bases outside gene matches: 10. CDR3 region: CASLGEQGPYNEQFF. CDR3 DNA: TGTGCCAGCCTAGGGGAACAGGGGCCCTACAATGAGCAGTTCTTC.

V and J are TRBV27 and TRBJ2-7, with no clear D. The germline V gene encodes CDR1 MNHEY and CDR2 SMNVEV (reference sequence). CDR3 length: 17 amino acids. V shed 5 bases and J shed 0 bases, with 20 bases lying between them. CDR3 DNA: TGTGCCAGCAGTCGAGATTCAAGTCTTCGAAGCTCCTACGAGCAGTACTTC. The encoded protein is CASSRDSSLRSSYEQYF.

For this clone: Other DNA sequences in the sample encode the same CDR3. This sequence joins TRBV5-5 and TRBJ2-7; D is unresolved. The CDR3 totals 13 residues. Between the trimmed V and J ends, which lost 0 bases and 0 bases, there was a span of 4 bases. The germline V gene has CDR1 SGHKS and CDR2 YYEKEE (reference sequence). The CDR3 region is CASSLVPSYEQYF. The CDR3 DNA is TGTGCCAGCAGCTTGGTCCCCTCCTACGAGCAGTACTTC.

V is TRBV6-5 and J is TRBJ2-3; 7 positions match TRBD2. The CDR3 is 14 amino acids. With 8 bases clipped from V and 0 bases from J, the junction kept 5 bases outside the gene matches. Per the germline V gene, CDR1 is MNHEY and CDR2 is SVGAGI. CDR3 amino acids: CASGISGSTDTQYF. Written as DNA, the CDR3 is TGTGCCAGCGGTATTAGCGGGAGCACAGATACGCAGTATTTT.

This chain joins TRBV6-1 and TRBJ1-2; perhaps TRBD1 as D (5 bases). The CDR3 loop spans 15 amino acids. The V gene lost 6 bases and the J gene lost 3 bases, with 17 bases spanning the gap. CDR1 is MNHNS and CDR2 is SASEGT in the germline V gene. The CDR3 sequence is CASRDLRDGDYGYTF. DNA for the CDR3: TGTGCCAGCAGGGACCTCCGGGACGGGGACTATGGCTACACCTTC.

Here the CDR3 reads CSARSGVNTEAFF. The CDR3 DNA reads as TGCAGCGCCCGGTCCGGAGTGAACACTGAAGCTTTCTTT. The genes are TRBV29-1 and TRBJ1-1, with D unclear. CDR1 and CDR2 (germline): SQVTM, ANQGSEA. This CDR3 has 13 amino acids. Trimming pared 7 bases from V and 0 bases from J, leaving 12 bases between.

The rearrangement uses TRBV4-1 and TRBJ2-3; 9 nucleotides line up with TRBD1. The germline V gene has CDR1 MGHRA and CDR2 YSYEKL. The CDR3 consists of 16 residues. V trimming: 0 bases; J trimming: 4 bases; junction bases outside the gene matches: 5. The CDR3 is CASSQEPGQGPDTQYF. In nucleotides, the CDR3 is TGCGCCAGCAGCCAAGAACCGGGACAGGGCCCAGATACGCAGTATTTT.

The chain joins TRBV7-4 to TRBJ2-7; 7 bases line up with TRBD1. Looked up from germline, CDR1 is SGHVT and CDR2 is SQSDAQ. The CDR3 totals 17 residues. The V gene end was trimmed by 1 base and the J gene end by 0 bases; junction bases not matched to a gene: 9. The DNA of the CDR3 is TGTGCCAGCAGCTTAGGGGCGTGGGACAGAACCTCCTACGAGCAGTACTTC. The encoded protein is CASSLGAWDRTSYEQYF.

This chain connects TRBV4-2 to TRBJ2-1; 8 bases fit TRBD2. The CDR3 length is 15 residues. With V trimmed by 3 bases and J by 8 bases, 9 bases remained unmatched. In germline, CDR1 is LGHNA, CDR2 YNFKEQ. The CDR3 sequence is CASSQNLGLGYEQFF. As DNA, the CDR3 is TGTGCCAGCAGCCAGAACCTGGGACTAGGATATGAGCAGTTCTTC.

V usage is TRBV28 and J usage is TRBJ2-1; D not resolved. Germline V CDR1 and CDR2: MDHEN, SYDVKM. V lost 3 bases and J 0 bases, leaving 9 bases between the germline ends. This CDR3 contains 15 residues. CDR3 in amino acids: CASSFEHNSYNEQFF. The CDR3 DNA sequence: TGTGCCAGCAGTTTCGAACACAACTCCTACAATGAGCAGTTCTTC.

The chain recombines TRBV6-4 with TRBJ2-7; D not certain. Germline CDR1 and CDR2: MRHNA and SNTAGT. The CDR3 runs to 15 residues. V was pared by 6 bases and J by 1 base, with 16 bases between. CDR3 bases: TGTGCCAGCAGCGCTGACGCGTCACGGTCCTACGAGCAGTACTTC. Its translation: CASSADASRSYEQYF.

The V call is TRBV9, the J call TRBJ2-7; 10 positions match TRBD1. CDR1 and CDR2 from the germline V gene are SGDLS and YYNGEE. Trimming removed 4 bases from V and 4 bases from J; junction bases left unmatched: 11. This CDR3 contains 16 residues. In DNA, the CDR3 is TGTGCCAGCAGCCCGGAGACAGGGGGCGGTTCGTACGAGCAGTACTTC. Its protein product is CASSPETGGGSYEQYF.

The CDR3 spells CASSYSQTGVEGYTF. As DNA, the CDR3 is TGTGCCAGCAGTTACTCCCAAACCGGTGTCGAGGGCTACACCTTC. V and J are TRBV6-5 and TRBJ1-2; unclear D gene. Germline V gives CDR1 MNHEY, CDR2 SVGAGI. V was shortened by 0 bases and J by 8 bases, with 16 bases between the two germline ends. The CDR3 is 15 amino acids.

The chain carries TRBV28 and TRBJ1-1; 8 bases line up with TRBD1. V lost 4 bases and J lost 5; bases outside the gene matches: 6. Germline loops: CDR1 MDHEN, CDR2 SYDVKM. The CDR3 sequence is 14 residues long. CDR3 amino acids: CASSSDRARTEAFF. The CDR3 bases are TGTGCCAGCAGTTCGGACAGGGCGAGGACTGAAGCTTTCTTT.

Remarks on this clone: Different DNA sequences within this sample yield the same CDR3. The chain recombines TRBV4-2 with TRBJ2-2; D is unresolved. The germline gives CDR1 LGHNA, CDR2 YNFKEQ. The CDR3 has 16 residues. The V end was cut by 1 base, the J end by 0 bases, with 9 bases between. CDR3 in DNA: TGTGCCAGCAGCCAAGGTGGGCAGCCGAACACCGGGGAGCTGTTTTTT. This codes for CASSQGGQPNTGELFF.

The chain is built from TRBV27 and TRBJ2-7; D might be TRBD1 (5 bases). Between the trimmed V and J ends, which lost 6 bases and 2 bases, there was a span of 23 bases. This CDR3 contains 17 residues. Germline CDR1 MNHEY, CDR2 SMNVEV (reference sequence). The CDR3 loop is CASRPGFGAGPTYEQYF. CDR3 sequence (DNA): TGTGCCAGCAGGCCTGGGTTTGGTGCAGGGCCCACCTACGAGCAGTACTTC.

CDR3 sequence reads: CASSLYQGANEQFF. The CDR3 DNA reads as TGTGCCAGCAGTTTATATCAGGGGGCTAATGAGCAGTTCTTC. This chain connects TRBV27 to TRBJ2-1; TRBD1 agrees at 8 bases. V was clipped by 1 base and J by 7 bases; unmatched bases: 3. This CDR3 spans 14 amino acids. Germline values: CDR1 MNHEY, CDR2 SMNVEV (reference sequence).

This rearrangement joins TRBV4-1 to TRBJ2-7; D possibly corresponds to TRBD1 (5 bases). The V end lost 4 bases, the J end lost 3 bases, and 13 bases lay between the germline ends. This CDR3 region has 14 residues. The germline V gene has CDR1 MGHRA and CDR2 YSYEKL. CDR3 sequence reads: CASSPHSQGYEQYF. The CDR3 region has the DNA TGCGCCAGCAGCCCCCATTCGCAGGGCTACGAGCAGTACTTC.

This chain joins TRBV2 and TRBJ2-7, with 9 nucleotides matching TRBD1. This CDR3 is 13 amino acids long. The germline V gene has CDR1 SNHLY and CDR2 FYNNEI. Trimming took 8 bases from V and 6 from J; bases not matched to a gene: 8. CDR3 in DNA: TGTGCCAGCCGTCCCGGGACAGGGATCGAGCAGTACTTC. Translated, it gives CASRPGTGIEQYF. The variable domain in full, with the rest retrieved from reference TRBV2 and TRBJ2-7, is EPEVTQTPSHQVTQMGQEVILRCVPISNHLYFYWYRQILGQKVEFLVSFYNNEISEKSEIFDDQFSVERPDGSNFTLKIRSTKLEDSAMYFCASRPGTGIEQYFGPGTRLTVT.

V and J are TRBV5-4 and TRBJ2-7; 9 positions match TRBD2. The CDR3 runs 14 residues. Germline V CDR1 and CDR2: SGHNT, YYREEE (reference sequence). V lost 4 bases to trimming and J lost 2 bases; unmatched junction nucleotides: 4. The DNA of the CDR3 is TGTGCCAGCAGCCCGGGGACTAGCCCCTACGAGCAGTACTTC. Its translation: CASSPGTSPYEQYF.

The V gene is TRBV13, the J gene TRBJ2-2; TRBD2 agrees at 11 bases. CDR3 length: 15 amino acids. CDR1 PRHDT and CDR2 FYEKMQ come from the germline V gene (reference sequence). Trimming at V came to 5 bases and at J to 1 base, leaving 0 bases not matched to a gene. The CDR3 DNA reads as TGTGCCAGCAGCCTAGCGGGAGGGAACACCGGGGAGCTGTTTTTT. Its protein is CASSLAGGNTGELFF. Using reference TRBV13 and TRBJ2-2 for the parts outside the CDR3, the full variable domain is AAGVIQSPRHLIKEKRETATLKCYPIPRHDTVYWYQQGPGQDPQFLISFYEKMQSDKGSIPDRFSAQQFSDYHSELNMSSLELGDSALYFCASSLAGGNTGELFFGEGSRLTVL.

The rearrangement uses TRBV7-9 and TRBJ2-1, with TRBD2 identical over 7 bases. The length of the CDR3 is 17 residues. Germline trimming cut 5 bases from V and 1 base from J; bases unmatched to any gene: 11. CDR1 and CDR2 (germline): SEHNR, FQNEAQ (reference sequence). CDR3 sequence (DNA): TGTGCCAGCAGCCCACCATTAGCGGGTGAGTCCTACAATGAGCAGTTCTTC. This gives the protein CASSPPLAGESYNEQFF.

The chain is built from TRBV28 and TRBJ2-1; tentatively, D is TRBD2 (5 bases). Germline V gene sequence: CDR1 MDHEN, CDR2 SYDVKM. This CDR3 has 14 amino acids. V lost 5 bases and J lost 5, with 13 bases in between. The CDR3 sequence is CASSLGSIHNEQFF. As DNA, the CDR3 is TGTGCCAGCAGTCTGGGGAGTATCCACAATGAGCAGTTCTTC.

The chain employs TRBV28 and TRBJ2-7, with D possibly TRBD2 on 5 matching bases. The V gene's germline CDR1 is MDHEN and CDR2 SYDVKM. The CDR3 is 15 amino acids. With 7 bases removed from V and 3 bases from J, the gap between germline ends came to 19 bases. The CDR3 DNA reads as TGTGCCAGCACCGACGGGCTTCGGGGTGGCTACGAGCAGTACTTC. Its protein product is CASTDGLRGGYEQYF.